This T cell receptor beta chain originates from a study of cytomegalovirus exposure and HLA in healthy donors. Study summary: Of 300 to 450 genotyped donors, roughly 81% clustered with self-reported Caucasian donors.

The PCR used 60 Vbeta and 13 Jbeta primers. TCRdb's copy holds only in-frame clones and misses some; the assay was immunoSEQ multiplex PCR. The sample includes about 160,000 clones, approximately 80% of them seen just once. From germline, CDR1 is SGDLS and CDR2 YYNGEE. This CDR3 spans 15 amino acids. With 3 bases clipped from V and 3 bases from J, the junction kept 5 bases outside the gene matches. A note on this clone: The antigen remains undetermined.

Overall study findings and caveats: Several V segments, TRBV6-2 and TRBV6-3 among them, could not be told apart and were dropped. A cluster of highly shared sequence variants was likely a sequencing artifact.

Specimen: PBMCs. The origin of this receptor is a woman aged 25 to 39 in good health and CMV-seronegative. The V gene is TRBV9, the J gene TRBJ2-7; 11 positions agree with TRBD1. As DNA, the CDR3 is TGTGCCAGCAGCGCAGCCGGGACAGGGGGCTACGAGCAGTACTTC. The encoded protein is CASSAAGTGGYEQYF.